This TCR beta chain was sequenced for a study of blood T cells in healthy people across ages. As for the study in general: Using template switching, researchers captured about one barcoded beta molecule for each two T cells.

General study points: A conclusive naive versus antigen-experienced comparison was prevented by the unsorted PBMCs.

A sample-barcoded 5' primer and a J-beta primer mix were used in a second PCR of about 7 to 12 cycles. Through a template-switch adaptor with 12 random nucleotides, each cDNA molecule received a tag. At least 3 million CDR3-containing paired-end reads were obtained per sample. MiXCR was run by TCRdb on the 5' RACE reads, yielding one entry per CDR3 protein. The sample contains 1.5 million to 2 million distinct CDR3 sequences, about 50% of which appear only once. This clonotype occurred a few times. Its antigen remains unknown. The V segment lost 9 bases and the J segment 2 bases; nucleotides outside the gene matches: 4. Germline V gives CDR1 MNHNY, CDR2 SVGAGI (reference sequence). The CDR3 extends over 15 amino acids.

Material: blood. This clonotype was sampled from a woman in her thirties or forties in good health. This chain links TRBV6-6 with TRBJ2-6; 10 nucleotides align to TRBD1. DNA for the CDR3: TGTGCCAGTGAGACAGGGGGCACTGGGGCCAACGTCCTGACTTTC. It translates to CASETGGTGANVLTF.